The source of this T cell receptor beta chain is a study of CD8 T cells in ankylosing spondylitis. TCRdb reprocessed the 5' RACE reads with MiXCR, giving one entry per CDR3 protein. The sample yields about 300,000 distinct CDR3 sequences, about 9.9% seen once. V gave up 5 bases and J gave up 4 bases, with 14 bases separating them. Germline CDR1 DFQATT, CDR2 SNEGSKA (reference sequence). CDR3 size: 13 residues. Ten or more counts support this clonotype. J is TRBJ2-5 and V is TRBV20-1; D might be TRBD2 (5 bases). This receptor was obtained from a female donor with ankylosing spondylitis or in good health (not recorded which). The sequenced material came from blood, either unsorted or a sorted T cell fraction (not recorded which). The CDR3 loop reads CSASYFGGETQYF. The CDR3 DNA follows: TGCAGTGCTTCTTATTTTGGAGGAGAGACCCAGTACTTC.